A single sample gave rise to the 2 T cell receptor beta chains below, sequenced in a study of cytomegalovirus exposure and HLA in healthy donors. Vbeta (60) and Jbeta (13) primers were used in the PCR. Profiling relied on immunoSEQ multiplex PCR, and the TCRdb table lists in-frame clones only, not all of them. The table records 200,000 or so clones, over 70% of them present only once. Sequencing was performed on PBMCs. These receptors came from a woman aged 18-29 years in good health and CMV-seropositive.

J is TRBJ1-2 and V is TRBV27; 7 positions match TRBD1. V lost 6 bases to trimming and J lost 6 bases; unmatched junction nucleotides: 7. The CDR3 runs 13 residues. Per the germline V gene, CDR1 is MNHEY and CDR2 is SMNVEV (reference sequence). The CDR3 here is CASSQGDTNGYTF. In DNA, the CDR3 is TGTGCCAGCAGCCAGGGGGACACCAATGGCTACACCTTC.

This chain links TRBV7-9 with TRBJ2-3, with D tentatively TRBD1 (6 bases). V was clipped by 5 bases and J by 0 bases, with 9 bases between them. Germline-derived CDR1 and CDR2 are SEHNR and FQNEAQ (reference sequence). The CDR3 length is 14 residues. DNA for the CDR3: TGTGCCAGCAGCCGGACAGCTAGCACAGATACGCAGTATTTT. As protein: CASSRTASTDTQYF.